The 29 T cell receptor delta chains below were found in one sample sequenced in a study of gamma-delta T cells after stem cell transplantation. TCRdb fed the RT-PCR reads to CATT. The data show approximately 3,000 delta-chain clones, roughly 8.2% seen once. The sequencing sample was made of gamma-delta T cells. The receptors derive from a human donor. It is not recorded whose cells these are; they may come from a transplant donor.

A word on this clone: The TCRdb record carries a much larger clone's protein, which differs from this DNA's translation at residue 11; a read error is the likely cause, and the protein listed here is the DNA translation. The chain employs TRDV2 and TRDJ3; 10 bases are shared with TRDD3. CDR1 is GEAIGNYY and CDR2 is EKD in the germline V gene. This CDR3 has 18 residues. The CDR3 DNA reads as TGTGCCTGTGACACGGTGGGGGATACCTCCCGGGACACCCGACAGATGTTTTTC. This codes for CACDTVGDTSRDTRQMFF.

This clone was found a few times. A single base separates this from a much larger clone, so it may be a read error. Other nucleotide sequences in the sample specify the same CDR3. The DNA of the CDR3 is TGTGCCTGTGACGTACTGGGGGATACAGAATTGACAGCGCAACTCTTCTTT. It specifies CACDVLGDTELTAQLFF. The chain uses TRDV2 and TRDJ2; the match to TRDD3 covers 12 bases. In germline, CDR1 is GEAIGNYY, CDR2 EKD. This CDR3 contains 17 residues.

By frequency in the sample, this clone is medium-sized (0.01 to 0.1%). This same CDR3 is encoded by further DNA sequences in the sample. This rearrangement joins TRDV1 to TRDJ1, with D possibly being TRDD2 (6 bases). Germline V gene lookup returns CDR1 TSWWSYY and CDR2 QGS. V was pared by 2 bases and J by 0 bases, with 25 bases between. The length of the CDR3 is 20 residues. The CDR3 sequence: CALGERNPTSRPSDTDKLIF. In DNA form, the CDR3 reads TGTGCTCTTGGGGAAAGGAATCCTACGTCCCGTCCTTCGGACACCGATAAACTCATCTTT.

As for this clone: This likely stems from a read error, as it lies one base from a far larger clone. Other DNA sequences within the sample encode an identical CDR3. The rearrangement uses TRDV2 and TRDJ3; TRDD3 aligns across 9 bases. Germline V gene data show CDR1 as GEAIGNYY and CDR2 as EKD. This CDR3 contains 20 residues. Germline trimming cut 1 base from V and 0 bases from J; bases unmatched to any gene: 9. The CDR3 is CACDTLTGGPGSWDTRQMFF. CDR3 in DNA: TGTGCCTGTGACACACTTACTGGGGGACCCGGCTCCTGGGACACCCGACAGATGTTTTTC.

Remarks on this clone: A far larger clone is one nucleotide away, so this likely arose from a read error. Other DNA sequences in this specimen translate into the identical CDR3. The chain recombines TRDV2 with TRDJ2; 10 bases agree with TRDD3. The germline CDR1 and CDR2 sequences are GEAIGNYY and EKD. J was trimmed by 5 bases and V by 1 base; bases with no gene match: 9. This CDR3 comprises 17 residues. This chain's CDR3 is CACDTVTGGFQTAQLFF. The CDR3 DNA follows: TGTGCCTGTGACACGGTGACTGGGGGATTCCAAACAGCACAACTCTTCTTT.

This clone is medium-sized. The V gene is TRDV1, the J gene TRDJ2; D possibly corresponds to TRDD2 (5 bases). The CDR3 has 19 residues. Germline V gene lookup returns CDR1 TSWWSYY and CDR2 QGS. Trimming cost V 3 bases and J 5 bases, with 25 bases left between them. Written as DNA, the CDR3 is TGTGCTCTTGGGGATTCTTTATTCCTCGCCTTTACCTCTACAGCACAACTCTTCTTT. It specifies CALGDSLFLAFTSTAQLFF.

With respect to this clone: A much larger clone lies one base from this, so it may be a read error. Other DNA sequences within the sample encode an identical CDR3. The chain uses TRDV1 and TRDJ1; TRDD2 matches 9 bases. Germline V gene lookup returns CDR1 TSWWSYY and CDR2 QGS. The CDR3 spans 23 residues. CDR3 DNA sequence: TGTGCCCTTGGGGAACTGCAACGGCCTTCCTACTATCTATGGGGGTTGTACACCGATAAACTCATCTTT. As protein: CALGELQRPSYYLWGLYTDKLIF.

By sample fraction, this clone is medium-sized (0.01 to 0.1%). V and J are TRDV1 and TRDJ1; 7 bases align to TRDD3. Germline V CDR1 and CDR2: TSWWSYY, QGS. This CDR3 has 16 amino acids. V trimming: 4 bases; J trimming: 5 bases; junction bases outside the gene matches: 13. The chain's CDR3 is CALGVGQEDTADKLIF. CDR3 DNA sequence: TGTGCTCTTGGGGTCGGGCAGGAGGATACGGCGGATAAACTCATCTTT.

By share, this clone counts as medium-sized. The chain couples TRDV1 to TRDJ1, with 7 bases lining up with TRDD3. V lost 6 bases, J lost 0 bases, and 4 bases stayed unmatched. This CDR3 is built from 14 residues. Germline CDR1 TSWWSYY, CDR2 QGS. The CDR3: CALGKLGYTDKLIF. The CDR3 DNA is TGTGCTCTTGGCAAACTGGGGTACACCGATAAACTCATCTTT.

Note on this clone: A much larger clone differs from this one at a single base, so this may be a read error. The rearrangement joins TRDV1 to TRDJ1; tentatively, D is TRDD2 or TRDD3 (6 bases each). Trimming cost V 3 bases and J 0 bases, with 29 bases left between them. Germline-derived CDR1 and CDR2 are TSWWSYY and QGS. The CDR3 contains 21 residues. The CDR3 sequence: CALGDRGTILHRALYTDKLIF. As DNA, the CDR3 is TGTGCTCTTGGGGATAGGGGGACCATCCTACATCGGGCCCTGTACACCGATAAACTCATCTTT.

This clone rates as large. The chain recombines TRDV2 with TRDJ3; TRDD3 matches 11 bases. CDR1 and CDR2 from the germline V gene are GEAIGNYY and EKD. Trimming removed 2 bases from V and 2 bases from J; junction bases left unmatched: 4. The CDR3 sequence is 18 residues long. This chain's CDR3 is CACDKILGDTWDTRQMFF. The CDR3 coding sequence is TGTGCCTGTGACAAAATACTGGGGGATACCTGGGACACCCGACAGATGTTTTTC.

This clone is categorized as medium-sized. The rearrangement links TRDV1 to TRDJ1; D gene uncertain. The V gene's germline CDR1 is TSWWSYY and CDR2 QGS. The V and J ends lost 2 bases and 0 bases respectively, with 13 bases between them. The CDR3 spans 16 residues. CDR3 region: CALGEGGVSYTDKLIF. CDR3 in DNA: TGTGCTCTTGGGGAAGGAGGGGTCTCGTACACCGATAAACTCATCTTT.

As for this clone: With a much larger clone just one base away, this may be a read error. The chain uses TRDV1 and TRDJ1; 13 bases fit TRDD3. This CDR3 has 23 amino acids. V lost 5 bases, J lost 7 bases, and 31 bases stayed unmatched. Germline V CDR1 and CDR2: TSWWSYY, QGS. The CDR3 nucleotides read TGTGCTCTTGGGACAACTAAGCCCTCTCCTGGCTTTGTACTGGGGGATACGCCGAGTAAACTCATCTTT. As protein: CALGTTKPSPGFVLGDTPSKLIF.

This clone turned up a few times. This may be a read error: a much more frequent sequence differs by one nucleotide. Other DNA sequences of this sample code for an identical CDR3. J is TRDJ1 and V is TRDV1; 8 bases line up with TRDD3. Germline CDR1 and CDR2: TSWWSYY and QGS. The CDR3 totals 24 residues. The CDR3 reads CALGERPLSLSTGGYAQYTDKLIF. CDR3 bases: TGCGCTCTTGGGGAACGACCACTTTCCCTAAGTACTGGGGGGTATGCCCAGTACACCGATAAACTCATCTTT.

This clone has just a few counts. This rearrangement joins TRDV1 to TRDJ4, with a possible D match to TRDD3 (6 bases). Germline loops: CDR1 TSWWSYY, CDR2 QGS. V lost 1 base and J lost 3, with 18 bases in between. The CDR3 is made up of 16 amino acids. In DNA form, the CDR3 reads TGTGCTCTTGGGGAACCGGACTGTACTGGGTTCGGACCCCTGATCTTT. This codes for CALGEPDCTGFGPLIF.

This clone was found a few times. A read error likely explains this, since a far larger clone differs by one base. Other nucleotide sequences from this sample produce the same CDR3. The CDR3 loop reads CACDTGIHTWDTRQMFF. In DNA, the CDR3 is TGTGCCTGTGACACGGGGATACACACCTGGGACACCCGACAGATGTTTTTC. The chain uses TRDV2 and TRDJ3; TRDD3 matches at 8 bases. Trimming took 1 base from V and 2 from J; bases not matched to a gene: 3. The CDR3 loop spans 17 amino acids. Per the germline V gene, CDR1 is GEAIGNYY and CDR2 is EKD.

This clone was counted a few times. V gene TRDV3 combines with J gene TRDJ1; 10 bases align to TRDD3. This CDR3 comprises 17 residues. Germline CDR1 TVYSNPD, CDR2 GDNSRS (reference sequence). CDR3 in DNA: TGTGCTGCTAAGCAGAGGGGGATACGCTTTTACACCGATAAACTCATCTTT. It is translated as CAAKQRGIRFYTDKLIF.

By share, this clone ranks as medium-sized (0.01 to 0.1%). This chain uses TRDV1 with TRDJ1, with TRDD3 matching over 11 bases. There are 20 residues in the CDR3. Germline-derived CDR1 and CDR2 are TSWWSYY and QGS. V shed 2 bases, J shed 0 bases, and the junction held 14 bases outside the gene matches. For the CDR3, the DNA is TGTGCTCTTGGGGAATGCTTCTTACTGGGGGATAGACCCTACACCGATAAACTCATCTTT. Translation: CALGECFLLGDRPYTDKLIF.

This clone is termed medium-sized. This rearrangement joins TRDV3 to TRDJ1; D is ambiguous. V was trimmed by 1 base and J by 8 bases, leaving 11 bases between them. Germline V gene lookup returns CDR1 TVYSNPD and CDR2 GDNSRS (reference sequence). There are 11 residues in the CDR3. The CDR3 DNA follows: TGTGCCTTTAAGCGCGAACCAAAACTCATCTTT. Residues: CAFKREPKLIF.

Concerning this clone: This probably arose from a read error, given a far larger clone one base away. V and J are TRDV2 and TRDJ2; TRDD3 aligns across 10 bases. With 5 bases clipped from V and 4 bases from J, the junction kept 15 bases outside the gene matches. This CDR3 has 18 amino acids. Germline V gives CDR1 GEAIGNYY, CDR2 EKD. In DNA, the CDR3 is TGTGCCTGTGGCACTGTTCCTTTACTGGGGGATCAGACAGCACAACTCTTCTTT. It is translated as CACGTVPLLGDQTAQLFF.

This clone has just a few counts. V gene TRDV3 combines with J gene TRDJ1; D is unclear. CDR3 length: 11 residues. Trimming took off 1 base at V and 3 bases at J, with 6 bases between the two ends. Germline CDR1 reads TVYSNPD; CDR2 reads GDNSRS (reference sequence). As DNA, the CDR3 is TGTGCCTTTAAGCGTTCCGATAAACTCATCTTT. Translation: CAFKRSDKLIF.

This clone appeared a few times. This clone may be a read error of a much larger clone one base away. In DNA, the CDR3 is TGTGCCTGTGACACCGTACTGGGGGATTCCAGCTCCTGGGACACCCGACAGATGTTTTTC. As protein: CACDTVLGDSSSWDTRQMFF. The J gene is TRDJ3, the V gene TRDV2; 10 bases align to TRDD3. Germline CDR1 reads GEAIGNYY; CDR2 reads EKD. The J segment lost 0 bases and the V segment lost 0 bases, leaving 7 bases of the junction unmatched. There are 20 residues in the CDR3.

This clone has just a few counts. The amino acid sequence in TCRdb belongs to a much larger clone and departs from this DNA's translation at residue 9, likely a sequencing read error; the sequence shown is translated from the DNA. The CDR3 protein is CACDTVLGIAWDTRQMFF. CDR3 DNA sequence: TGTGCCTGTGACACCGTACTGGGGATAGCCTGGGACACCCGACAGATGTTTTTC. V and J are TRDV2 and TRDJ3; 7 bases match TRDD3. The ends lost 0 bases at V and 2 bases at J; junction bases unmatched: 6. CDR3 size: 18 residues. Germline V gene data show CDR1 as GEAIGNYY and CDR2 as EKD.

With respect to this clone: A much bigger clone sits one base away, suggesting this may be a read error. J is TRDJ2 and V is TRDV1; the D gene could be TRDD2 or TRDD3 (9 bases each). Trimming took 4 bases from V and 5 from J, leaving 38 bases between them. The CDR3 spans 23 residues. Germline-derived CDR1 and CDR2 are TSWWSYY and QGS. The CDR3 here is CALGAPKPPFLRLLLGDTAQLFF. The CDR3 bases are TGTGCTCTTGGGGCTCCTAAACCTCCCTTCCTACGTCTCCTACTGGGGGACACAGCACAACTCTTCTTT.

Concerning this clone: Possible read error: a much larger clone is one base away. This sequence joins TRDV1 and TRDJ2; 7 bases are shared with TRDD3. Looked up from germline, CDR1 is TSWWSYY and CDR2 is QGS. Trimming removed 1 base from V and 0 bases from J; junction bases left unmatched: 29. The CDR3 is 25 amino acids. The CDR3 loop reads CALGEQHAYSRGIPRLWALTAQLFF. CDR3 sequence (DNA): TGTGCTCTTGGGGAACAACATGCCTACAGCAGGGGGATCCCCAGGCTTTGGGCTTTGACAGCACAACTCTTCTTT.

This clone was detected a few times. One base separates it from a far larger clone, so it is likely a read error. This CDR3 reads CACDTVPLTGGSSSWDTRQVFF. CDR3 in DNA: TGTGCCTGTGACACCGTCCCTCTTACTGGGGGATCTTCCTCCTGGGACACCCGACAGGTGTTTTTC. V usage is TRDV2 and J usage is TRDJ3; 10 bases are shared with TRDD3. The CDR3 is 22 amino acids. Germline CDR1 reads GEAIGNYY; CDR2 reads EKD.

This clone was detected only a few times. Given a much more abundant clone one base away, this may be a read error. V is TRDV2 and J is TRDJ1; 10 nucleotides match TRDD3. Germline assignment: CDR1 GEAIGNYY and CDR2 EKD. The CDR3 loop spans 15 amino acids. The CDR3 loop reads CACGTWGIRGDKLIF. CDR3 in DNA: TGTGCCTGTGGCACCTGGGGGATAAGGGGCGATAAACTCATCTTT.

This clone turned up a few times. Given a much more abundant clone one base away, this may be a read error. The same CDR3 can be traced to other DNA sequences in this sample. The chain's CDR3 is CALGEDPPTYWGIYTDKLIF. CDR3 sequence (DNA): TGTGCCCTTGGGGAAGATCCTCCTACGTACTGGGGGATCTACACCGATAAACTCATCTTT. V is TRDV1 and J is TRDJ1; 10 bases align to TRDD3. This CDR3 spans 20 amino acids. Germline lookup yields CDR1 TSWWSYY and CDR2 QGS.

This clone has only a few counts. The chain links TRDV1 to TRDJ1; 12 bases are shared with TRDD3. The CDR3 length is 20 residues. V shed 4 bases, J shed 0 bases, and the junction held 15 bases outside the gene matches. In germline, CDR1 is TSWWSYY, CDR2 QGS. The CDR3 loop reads CALGVRGSYWGIPNTDKLIF. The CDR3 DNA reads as TGTGCTCTTGGGGTCCGAGGGTCCTACTGGGGGATACCCAACACCGATAAACTCATCTTT.